A single sample gave rise to the 32 T cell receptor beta chains below, sequenced in a study of OX40 agonist ivuxolimab in advanced cancers. The data were produced by immunoSEQ multiplex PCR, yet TCRdb's version contains in-frame clones alone and is incomplete. The data show 8,000 to 13,000 clones, with around 80% seen just once and 30% held by the top ten. The sequencing here drew on CD4+ or CD8+ T cells sorted from blood, taken in a trial of the OX40 agonist ivuxolimab. Receptor source: an adult with an advanced solid tumor such as melanoma, head and neck, liver or kidney cancer.

The chain recombines TRBV11-3 with TRBJ2-1; maybe TRBD1 (5 bases). The V gene lost 1 base and the J gene lost 0 bases, with 7 bases spanning the gap. The germline CDR1 and CDR2 sequences are SGHNT and YENEEA. This CDR3 has 15 amino acids. The CDR3 here is CASSLGGISYNEQFF. CDR3 DNA sequence: TGTGCCAGCAGCTTAGGGGGCATCTCCTACAATGAGCAGTTCTTC. Variable domain in full (rest from reference TRBV11-3 and TRBJ2-1): EAGVVQSPRYKIIEKKQPVAFWCNPISGHNTLYWYLQNLGQGPELLIRYENEEAVDDSQLPKDRFSAERLKGVDSTLKIQPAELGDSAVYLCASSLGGISYNEQFFGPGTRLTVL.

This chain connects TRBV11-2 to TRBJ1-2; TRBD1 matches 7 bases. The CDR3 runs 14 residues. From germline, CDR1 is SGHAT and CDR2 FQNNGV. V trimming: 5 bases; J trimming: 5 bases; junction bases outside the gene matches: 8. CDR3: CASSTGVGVYGYTF. CDR3 coding DNA: TGTGCCAGCAGCACAGGGGTAGGCGTATATGGCTACACCTTC.

The V gene is TRBV28, the J gene TRBJ1-1, with a possible D match to TRBD1 (5 bases). The CDR3 runs 15 residues. V was clipped by 6 bases and J by 3 bases, with 17 bases between them. Germline loops: CDR1 MDHEN, CDR2 SYDVKM. CDR3 in amino acids: CASSPIVGLYTEAFF. CDR3 DNA sequence: TGTGCCAGCAGCCCCATCGTGGGGCTGTACACTGAAGCTTTCTTT.

V and J are TRBV16 and TRBJ2-7, with 7 bases aligning to TRBD1. The CDR3 is 15 amino acids. V gave up 4 bases and J gave up 5 bases; unmatched junction bases: 11. In germline, CDR1 is KGHSY, CDR2 FQNENV. The CDR3 region is CASSLGAGGLNEQYF. CDR3 DNA sequence: TGTGCCAGCAGCCTCGGGGCAGGGGGTCTGAACGAGCAGTACTTC. Combining the CDR3 with reference TRBV16 and TRBJ2-7 gives the whole variable domain GEEVAQTPKHLVRGEGQKAKLYCAPIKGHSYVFWYQQVLKNEFKFLISFQNENVFDETGMPKERFSAKCLPNSPCSLEIQATKLEDSAVYFCASSLGAGGLNEQYFGPGTRLTVT.

This clone was counted a few times. The junction departs from germline at one end; a sequencing error may be responsible. The chain combines TRBV7-7 with TRBJ2-5; TRBD1 might be the D (5 bases). The germline V gene has CDR1 SSHAT and CDR2 FNYEAQ (reference sequence). The CDR3 length is 14 residues. CDR3 region: CASSFSDTQETQYF. DNA for the CDR3: TGTGCTAGCAGCTTCTCGGACACGCAAGAGACCCAGTACTTC.

This rearrangement joins TRBV7-2 to TRBJ1-5; D is unresolved. The CDR3 totals 16 residues. Trimming stripped 3 bases from V and 4 bases from J, with 16 bases between. CDR1 is SGHTA, CDR2 FQGNSA, per germline. The chain's CDR3 is CASSFHPASRNQPQHF. CDR3 bases: TGTGCCAGCAGCTTTCACCCGGCCTCGAGAAATCAGCCCCAGCATTTT.

The V call is TRBV27, the J call TRBJ2-7; 8 bases map to TRBD1. CDR1 MNHEY and CDR2 SMNVEV come from the germline V gene (reference sequence). Unmatched junction bases numbered 8, after V lost 6 bases and J lost 7 bases. The length of the CDR3 is 13 residues. The CDR3 region has the DNA TGTGCCAGCAGCTTTACGACAGGGGAAGAGCAGTACTTC. Protein product: CASSFTTGEEQYF.

The chain recombines TRBV5-1 with TRBJ2-7; D might be TRBD2 (5 bases). In germline, CDR1 is SGHRS, CDR2 YFSETQ. The CDR3 runs to 15 residues. V gave up 0 bases and J gave up 1 base, with 11 bases separating them. CDR3 coding DNA: TGCGCCAGCAGCTTGGAGGAGGAGGCTTCCTACGAGCAGTACTTC. Amino acids: CASSLEEEASYEQYF.

The chain joins TRBV19 to TRBJ1-4, with D unclear. V dropped 5 bases and J dropped 7 bases, with 8 bases sitting between them. The CDR3 has 12 residues. Germline values: CDR1 LNHDA, CDR2 SQIVND (reference sequence). Here the CDR3 reads CASSDPGEKLFF. In DNA, the CDR3 is TGTGCCAGTAGTGACCCCGGTGAAAAACTGTTTTTT.

The V gene is TRBV7-7, the J gene TRBJ2-6; D unresolved. V dropped 5 bases and J dropped 5 bases, with 19 bases sitting between them. The CDR3 sequence is 17 residues long. Germline CDR1 SSHAT, CDR2 FNYEAQ (reference sequence). Here the CDR3 reads CASSDKTPQSRANVLTF. The CDR3, as DNA: TGTGCCAGCAGCGATAAGACGCCACAAAGTCGGGCCAACGTCCTGACTTTC. Together with reference TRBV7-7 and TRBJ2-6, the CDR3 gives the full variable domain: GAGVSQSPRYKVTKRGQDVTLRCDPISSHATLYWYQQALGQGPEFLTYFNYEAQPDKSGLPSDRFSAERPEGSISTLTIQRTEQRDSAMYRCASSDKTPQSRANVLTFGAGSRLTVL.

The chain combines TRBV6-4 with TRBJ2-7; D is unclear. Germline V gene data show CDR1 as MRHNA and CDR2 as SNTAGT. This CDR3 spans 10 amino acids. The CDR3 loop is CRGPTYEQYF. CDR3 in DNA: TGTAGAGGACCTACCTACGAGCAGTACTTC.

The chain links TRBV5-8 to TRBJ2-5; either TRBD1 or TRBD2 may supply D (6 bases each). V dropped 1 base and J dropped 5 bases, with 12 bases sitting between them. This CDR3 has 14 amino acids. Germline-derived CDR1 and CDR2 are SGHTS and YDEGEE. The CDR3 DNA is TGTGCCAGCAGCTTGAGGGGGGCCCGGGAGACCCAGTACTTC. Its translation: CASSLRGARETQYF. The full variable domain, its missing parts supplied by reference TRBV5-8 and TRBJ2-5, is EAGVTQSPTHLIKTRGQQATLRCSPISGHTSVYWYQQALGLGLQFLLWYDEGEERNRGNFPPRFSGRQFPNYSSELNVNALELEDSALYLCASSLRGARETQYFGPGTRLLVL.

The chain employs TRBV4-1 and TRBJ2-2; 10 bases map to TRBD1. With 10 bases clipped from V and 5 bases from J, the junction kept 7 bases outside the gene matches. The CDR3 is 14 amino acids. CDR1 and CDR2 from the germline V gene are MGHRA and YSYEKL. CDR3 in amino acids: CATLGQGKTGELFF. The CDR3 nucleotides are TGCGCCACCCTGGGACAGGGGAAGACCGGGGAGCTGTTTTTT.

The chain employs TRBV13 and TRBJ2-1; TRBD2 matches at 11 bases. The CDR3 is 17 residues long. V gave up 4 bases and J gave up 4 bases; unmatched junction bases: 9. Germline values: CDR1 PRHDT, CDR2 FYEKMQ (reference sequence). CDR3 residues: CASSSVLAGVLYNEQFF. CDR3 in DNA: TGTGCCAGCAGCTCCGTACTAGCGGGAGTGCTATACAATGAGCAGTTCTTC. The full variable domain, rest sourced from reference TRBV13 and TRBJ2-1, is AAGVIQSPRHLIKEKRETATLKCYPIPRHDTVYWYQQGPGQDPQFLISFYEKMQSDKGSIPDRFSAQQFSDYHSELNMSSLELGDSALYFCASSSVLAGVLYNEQFFGPGTRLTVL.

The chain employs TRBV28 and TRBJ2-7; tentatively, D is TRBD1 (6 bases). CDR1 is MDHEN, CDR2 SYDVKM, per germline. This CDR3 comprises 15 residues. V lost 6 bases to trimming and J lost 2 bases, with 17 bases between them. The CDR3 is CASRIQGRETYEQYF. CDR3 sequence (DNA): TGTGCCAGCAGAATACAGGGTAGGGAAACCTACGAGCAGTACTTC.

The chain recombines TRBV27 with TRBJ2-5, with D perhaps given as TRBD1 or TRBD2 (5 bases each). CDR1 MNHEY and CDR2 SMNVEV come from the germline V gene (reference sequence). The CDR3 runs 16 residues. V was shortened by 8 bases and J by 1 base, with 20 bases between the two germline ends. CDR3 residues: CASGKAGTYTQETQYF. The CDR3 nucleotides read TGTGCCAGCGGGAAAGCAGGGACCTATACCCAAGAGACCCAGTACTTC.

The chain joins TRBV4-2 to TRBJ2-7, with D tentatively TRBD1 (6 bases). CDR3 length: 16 amino acids. The ends were cut back, 1 base at V and 2 bases at J, with 15 bases in the middle. Germline assignment: CDR1 LGHNA and CDR2 YNFKEQ. CDR3 coding DNA: TGTGCCAGCAGCCAAGTGACCAGGACAGAAACCTACGAGCAGTACTTC. Its protein is CASSQVTRTETYEQYF.

This clone came up a few times. The chain is built from TRBV1 and TRBJ2-1; the table calls TRBD2, which could not be checked here. TRBV1 is recorded as a pseudogene. The CDR3 consists of 17 residues. CDR3 nucleotide sequence: TGCACCAGCAGCCAAGGGGAGGGGGACATGGACGACGCTGAGCAGTTCTTC. Amino acids: CTSSQGEGDMDDAEQFF.

V and J are TRBV2 and TRBJ2-7, with a tentative D call TRBD2 (6 bases). V was cut by 2 bases and J by 0 bases, with 11 bases left in between. Germline assignment: CDR1 SNHLY and CDR2 FYNNEI. The CDR3 runs 15 residues. Here the CDR3 reads CASSEQRVRSYEQYF. The CDR3 nucleotides are TGTGCCAGCAGTGAACAGCGGGTGCGCTCCTACGAGCAGTACTTC. The full variable domain, completed using reference TRBV2 and TRBJ2-7, is EPEVTQTPSHQVTQMGQEVILRCVPISNHLYFYWYRQILGQKVEFLVSFYNNEISEKSEIFDDQFSVERPDGSNFTLKIRSTKLEDSAMYFCASSEQRVRSYEQYFGPGTRLTVT.

The J gene is TRBJ2-4, the V gene TRBV19; a possible D gene is TRBD2 (5 bases). The germline V and J ends were trimmed by 10 bases and 0 bases, with 10 bases remaining between them. The CDR3 covers 13 residues. Per the germline V gene, CDR1 is LNHDA and CDR2 is SQIVND (reference sequence). The CDR3 DNA reads as TGTGCCACCGAAGGACTAGCCAAAAACATTCAGTACTTC. It translates to CATEGLAKNIQYF. Variable domain in full (rest from reference TRBV19 and TRBJ2-4): DGGITQSPKYLFRKEGQNVTLSCEQNLNHDAMYWYRQDPGQGLRLIYYSQIVNDFQKGDIAEGYSVSREKKESFPLTVTSAQKNPTAFYLCATEGLAKNIQYFGAGTRLSVL.

This clone appeared once. This sequence joins TRBV6-5 and TRBJ1-1, with D uncertain. This CDR3 comprises 15 residues. The ends were cut back, 5 bases at V and 7 bases at J, with 20 bases in the middle. Germline assignment: CDR1 MNHEY and CDR2 SVGAGI. CDR3 coding DNA: TGTGCCAGCAGTAGGCCGGGATCTCATGTGAGTGAAGCTTTCTTT. Translated: CASSRPGSHVSEAFF.

The chain links TRBV19 to TRBJ2-1, with 12 bases that match TRBD2. V lost 3 bases, J lost 6 bases, and 3 bases stayed unmatched. Per germline, CDR1 LNHDA and CDR2 SQIVND (reference sequence). This CDR3 comprises 15 residues. CDR3 amino acids: CASSILAGGLNEQFF. CDR3 DNA: TGTGCCAGTAGTATTCTAGCGGGAGGGCTCAATGAGCAGTTCTTC.

V usage is TRBV15 and J usage is TRBJ2-5; a weak D match, TRBD1 (6 bases). V was shortened by 5 bases and J by 5 bases, with 12 bases between the two germline ends. The germline V gene encodes CDR1 LNHNV and CDR2 YYDKDF (reference sequence). This CDR3 contains 13 residues. CDR3 coding DNA: TGTGCCACCAGCGCGCCAGGGGACGAGACCCAGTACTTC. Amino acid sequence: CATSAPGDETQYF.

The CDR3 coding sequence is TGTGCCATTGCACCGACAGGGCTCAGTAGCACAGATACGCAGTATTTT. Residues: CAIAPTGLSSTDTQYF. The chain couples TRBV10-3 to TRBJ2-3, with TRBD1 matching 7 bases. V lost 9 bases and J lost 0; bases outside the gene matches: 12. The CDR3 length is 16 residues. Per germline, CDR1 ENHRY and CDR2 SYGVKD.

This clone showed up just once. CDR3 sequence reads: CASSWGRQGPFF. The DNA for the CDR3 is TGTGCCAGCAGCTGGGGACGACAGGGTCCGTTTTTT. V is TRBV5-5 and J is TRBJ1-4, with 7 bases aligning to TRBD1. V was pared by 3 bases and J by 16 bases, with 9 bases of the junction left unmatched. The CDR3 contains 12 residues. Germline-derived CDR1 and CDR2 are SGHKS and YYEKEE (reference sequence).

The rearrangement links TRBV30 to TRBJ2-7, with 7 bases identical to TRBD1. V gave up 3 bases and J gave up 2 bases; unmatched junction bases: 13. In germline, CDR1 is GTSNPN, CDR2 SVGIG (reference sequence). The CDR3 is 16 amino acids. The CDR3 nucleotides are TGTGCCTGGAGCCCCAAGGGGGCAGGGGCCGCCTACGAGCAGTACTTC. Residues: CAWSPKGAGAAYEQYF.

The chain joins TRBV27 to TRBJ1-1, with D hard to call. Looked up from germline, CDR1 is MNHEY and CDR2 is SMNVEV (reference sequence). CDR3 length: 14 amino acids. Trimming stripped 1 base from V and 2 bases from J, with 8 bases between. The CDR3 here is CASSLLNSNTEAFF. The CDR3 region has the DNA TGTGCCAGCAGTTTATTAAACAGCAACACTGAAGCTTTCTTT.

The V gene is TRBV25-1, the J gene TRBJ2-5; no definite D call. Germline CDR1 MGHDK, CDR2 SYGVNS. This CDR3 is 13 amino acids long. V lost 5 bases to trimming and J lost 3 bases, with 10 bases between them. The CDR3 here is CASSYRPKETQYF. The CDR3 DNA reads TGTGCCAGCAGTTACAGACCAAAAGAGACCCAGTACTTC.

This clone appeared once. V usage is TRBV9 and J usage is TRBJ2-3; unclear D gene. V was trimmed by 0 bases and J by 2 bases, leaving 13 bases between them. This CDR3 is 16 amino acids long. Germline-derived CDR1 and CDR2 are SGDLS and YYNGEE. For the CDR3, the DNA is TGTGCCAGCAGCGTAGGTTTAGCTCGTGTCACAGATACGCAGTATTTT. Translated, it gives CASSVGLARVTDTQYF.

This chain uses TRBV5-1 with TRBJ2-7, with TRBD2 identical over 12 bases. The CDR3 runs 16 residues. The germline V gene encodes CDR1 SGHRS and CDR2 YFSETQ. The trim removed 2 bases at V and 5 bases at J, leaving 8 bases unmatched. CDR3 in amino acids: CASSLGLAGGVHEQYF. CDR3 nucleotide sequence: TGCGCCAGCAGCTTAGGGCTAGCGGGAGGGGTCCACGAGCAGTACTTC.

V gene TRBV27 combines with J gene TRBJ2-2; a weak D match, TRBD2 (6 bases). V gave up 1 base and J gave up 4 bases, with 10 bases separating them. The germline gives CDR1 MNHEY, CDR2 SMNVEV (reference sequence). The CDR3 covers 15 residues. In DNA, the CDR3 is TGTGCCAGCAGTTTATTTGGCGGGGCCACCGGGGAGCTGTTTTTT. It specifies CASSLFGGATGELFF.

The chain links TRBV7-6 to TRBJ2-7, with 7 bases identical to TRBD1. J was trimmed by 3 bases and V by 1 base; bases with no gene match: 6. Looked up from germline, CDR1 is SGHVS and CDR2 is FNYEAQ. The CDR3 contains 15 residues. The CDR3 DNA is TGTGCCAGCAGCTTAGGGACAGGTCCAGGCTACGAGCAGTACTTC. This sequence encodes CASSLGTGPGYEQYF.